This TCR beta chain was captured in a study of spatial heterogeneity in lung cancer. Study details: Strongly correlated with TCR transcript counts in tumor regions was a T cell module score, which was a transcriptional module score calculated from matched bulk RNA-seq.

Time point in this sample: sample taken at primary tumor resection. TCRs were sequenced from unsorted whole RNA of tumor, nontumor lung or PBMC. This clonotype was seen just once. Its antigen is as yet unknown. V gave up 2 bases and J gave up 2 bases, with 6 bases separating them. The CDR3 is made up of 13 amino acids. Study outcomes and limitations: Tumor mutation counts were tracked by expanded intratumoral alpha and beta TCR counts.

Single TCR cDNA molecules each had their own unique molecular identifier. TCRdb analysed the 5' RACE reads with MiXCR anew, one entry per CDR3 protein. Altogether 25,000 to 30,000 distinct CDR3 sequences are present, roughly 6.6% being singletons, with the ten largest covering approximately 25%. The TCR sequence derives from a male donor with early-stage non-small cell lung cancer. The source was lung tumor tissue, collected at surgery. V gene TRBV12-3 or TRBV12-4 combines with J gene TRBJ2-5; D is undetermined. The CDR3: CASSLPRQETQYF. The CDR3 DNA reads TGTGCCAGCAGTTTACCCCGGCAAGAGACCCAGTACTTC.